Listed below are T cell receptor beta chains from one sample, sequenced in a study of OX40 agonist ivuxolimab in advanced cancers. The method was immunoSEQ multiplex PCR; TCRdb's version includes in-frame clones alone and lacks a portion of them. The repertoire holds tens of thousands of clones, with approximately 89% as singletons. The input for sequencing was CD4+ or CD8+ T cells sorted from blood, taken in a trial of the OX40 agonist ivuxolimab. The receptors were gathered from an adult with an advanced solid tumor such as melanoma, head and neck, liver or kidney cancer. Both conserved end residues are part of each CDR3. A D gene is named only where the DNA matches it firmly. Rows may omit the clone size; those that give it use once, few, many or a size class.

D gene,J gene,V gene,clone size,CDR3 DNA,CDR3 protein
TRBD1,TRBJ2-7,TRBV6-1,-,TGTGCCAGCAGTCTCCGACAGGGTACCTACGAGCAGTACTTC,CASSLRQGTYEQYF
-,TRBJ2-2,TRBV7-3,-,TGTGCCAGCAGCTTACTCCGGGGTATTCCTGGCGGGGAGCTGTTTTTT,CASSLLRGIPGGELFF
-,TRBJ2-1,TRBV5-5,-,TGTGCCAGCAGCGGTCCTGCGGGAATCTACAATGAGCAGTTCTTC,CASSGPAGIYNEQFF
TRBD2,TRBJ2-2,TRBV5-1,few,TGCGCCAGCAGCCCCGGGGGGGGGCCCTACACCGGGGAGCTGTTTTTT,CASSPGGGPYTGELFF
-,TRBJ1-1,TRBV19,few,TGTGCCAGTAAGGACAGCTCAATGAGGACTGAAGCTTTCTTT,CASKDSSMRTEAFF
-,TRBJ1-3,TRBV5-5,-,TGTGCCAGCAGCTTTTCCGGAATCGACTTCTCTGGAAACACCATATATTTT,CASSFSGIDFSGNTIYF
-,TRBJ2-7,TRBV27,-,TGTGCCAGCAGTCCCTCCGGGATCCGAACCTACGAGCAGTACTTC,CASSPSGIRTYEQYF
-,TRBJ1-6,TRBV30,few,TGTGCCTGGAGTGTAGTCGGGGTCAATTCACCCCTCCACTTT,CAWSVVGVNSPLHF
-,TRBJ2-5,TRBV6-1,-,TGTGCCAGCAGTGAACGGGTATCAGGAGAGACCCAGTACTTC,CASSERVSGETQYF
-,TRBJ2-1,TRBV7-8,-,TGTGCCAGCAGTTACCCCTTGGGGCGGCCCTACAATGAGCAGTTCTTC,CASSYPLGRPYNEQFF
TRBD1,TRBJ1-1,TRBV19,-,TGTGCCAGTAGTAAGAGACCGGGACAGGGGAGCACTGAAGCTTTCTTT,CASSKRPGQGSTEAFF
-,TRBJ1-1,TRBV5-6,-,TGTGCCAGCCACCTGTCGGACCCTACTGAAGCTTTCTTT,CASHLSDPTEAFF
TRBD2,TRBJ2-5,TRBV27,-,TGTGCCAGCAGTAGTAGCGGGAGGGGAAATCTCGAGACCCAGTACTTC,CASSSSGRGNLETQYF
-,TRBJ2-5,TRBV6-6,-,TGTGCCAGCGGCCAAGAGACCCAGTACTTC,CASGQETQYF
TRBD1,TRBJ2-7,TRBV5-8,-,TGTGCCAGCAGCGGGGACAGTCCCGGGGAGTACTTC,CASSGDSPGEYF
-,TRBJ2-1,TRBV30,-,TGTGCCTGGAGTGTAGGGAAAGCCAATGAGCAGTTCTTC,CAWSVGKANEQFF
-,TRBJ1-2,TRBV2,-,TGTGCCAGCAGTGGGGCGGTTTCCTATGGCTACACCTTC,CASSGAVSYGYTF
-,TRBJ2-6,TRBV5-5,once,TGTGCCAGCAGCTTGCTTCTCATAGGGGTCCTTATCTCTGGGGCCAACGTCCTGACTTTC,CASSLLLIGVLISGANVLTF
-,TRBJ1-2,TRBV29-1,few,TGCAGCCACTCTGGAGGGAGGGATGGCTACACCTTC,CSHSGGRDGYTF
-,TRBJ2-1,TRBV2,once,TGTGCCAGCAGAACGGGATGGGGGAGGTATGAGCAGTTCTTC,CASRTGWGRYEQFF
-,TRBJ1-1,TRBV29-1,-,TGCAGCGTCGTAAGGGGGGGGCCGTGGGCTGAAGCTTTCTTT,CSVVRGGPWAEAFF
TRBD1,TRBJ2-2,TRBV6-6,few,TGTGCCAGCAGACGCTCCGGGACAGAAGGCACCGGGGAGCTGTTTTTT,CASRRSGTEGTGELFF
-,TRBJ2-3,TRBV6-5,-,TGTGCCAGCAGTTACTCGAACGGCCCCGGCACAGATACGCAGTATTTT,CASSYSNGPGTDTQYF
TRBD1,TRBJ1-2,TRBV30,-,TGTGCCTGGAGTGTCATGGGAGCCGGGACAGACTATGGCTACACCTTC,CAWSVMGAGTDYGYTF
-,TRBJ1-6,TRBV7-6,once,TGTGCCAGCAGCTTAGTTCCAGGGGTGGGGTCACCCCTCCACTTT,CASSLVPGVGSPLHF
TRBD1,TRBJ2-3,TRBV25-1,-,TGTGCCAGCAGTGCCCAGACAGGGGGTACGCAGTATTTT,CASSAQTGGTQYF
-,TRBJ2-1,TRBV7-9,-,TGTGCCAGCAGCTTCGTCCGTCCTAGCCTCTACAATGAGCAGTTCTTC,CASSFVRPSLYNEQFF